Below are 26 T cell receptor beta chains sequenced from a single sample in a study of blood T cell repertoires in COVID-19 (dated by TCRdb to about 2020). Library method: the immunoSEQ multiplex PCR assay. TCRdb retrieved this table from immuneACCESS and kept in-frame rearrangements only. Not all clones are present; in checked studies, unresolved V genes account for under half, and no reason is known for the remainder. The sample includes 95,000 to 110,000 clones, with approximately 90% observed a single time. The leading ten clones occupy roughly 17% of the sample. Sequenced: peripheral blood. Every receptor here comes from a woman older than 75 in a cohort sampled during active COVID-19.

The chain links TRBV9 to TRBJ1-5; a possible D gene is TRBD1 (6 bases). CDR1 and CDR2 from the germline V gene are SGDLS and YYNGEE. Deletions cut 0 bases from V and 3 bases from J, with 10 bases between. The CDR3 sequence is 15 residues long. The CDR3 loop is CASSVGGQTNQPQHF. The CDR3, as DNA: TGTGCCAGCAGCGTAGGGGGACAAACCAATCAGCCCCAGCATTTT.

This chain joins TRBV3-1 (or the pseudogene TRBV3-2) and TRBJ2-5; D possibly corresponds to TRBD1 (6 bases). The V end was cut by 6 bases, the J end by 0 bases, with 11 bases between. Germline-derived CDR1 and CDR2 are LGHDT and YNNKEL (reference sequence). The CDR3 is made up of 14 amino acids. CDR3 bases: TGTGCCAGCAGGATCGGACAGTACCAAGAGACCCAGTACTTC. Translating it yields CASRIGQYQETQYF.

The chain joins TRBV6-5 to TRBJ2-1, with a tentative D call TRBD2 (5 bases). Deletions cut 6 bases from V and 10 bases from J, with 10 bases between. The germline gives CDR1 MNHEY, CDR2 SVGAGI. The CDR3 is made up of 11 amino acids. CDR3 DNA: TGTGCCAGCAGATCACCGGGAGAGCAGTTCTTC. It translates to CASRSPGEQFF.

CDR3 loop: CASNWTSGGPCYNEQFF. In DNA form, the CDR3 reads TGTGCCAGCAATTGGACTAGCGGGGGGCCATGTTACAATGAGCAGTTCTTC. J is TRBJ2-1 and V is TRBV25-1; TRBD2 matches at 14 bases. This CDR3 contains 17 residues. With 7 bases clipped from V and 4 bases from J, the junction kept 9 bases outside the gene matches. CDR1 and CDR2 from the germline V gene are MGHDK and SYGVNS.

CDR3 in DNA: TGTGCCAGCAGCCAAGCGACGCGGGGACCCTACGAGCAGTACTTC. This codes for CASSQATRGPYEQYF. V and J are TRBV3-1 (or the pseudogene TRBV3-2) and TRBJ2-7; TRBD2 is a possible D gene (6 bases). The CDR3 totals 15 residues. V dropped 1 base and J dropped 2 bases, with 12 bases sitting between them. Germline V gene lookup returns CDR1 LGHDT and CDR2 YNNKEL (reference sequence).

This sequence joins TRBV18 and TRBJ2-5; TRBD1 is a possible D gene (6 bases). CDR1 and CDR2 (germline): KGHSH, LQKENI. CDR3 size: 13 residues. V shed 4 bases and J shed 5 bases, with 11 bases lying between them. In DNA form, the CDR3 reads TGTGCCAGCTCACGCTCTACAGGGGAGACCCAGTACTTC. Translation: CASSRSTGETQYF.

This chain joins TRBV5-1 and TRBJ2-5; D is undetermined. The ends were cut back, 0 bases at V and 2 bases at J, with 5 bases in the middle. The germline CDR1 and CDR2 sequences are SGHRS and YFSETQ. This CDR3 has 13 amino acids. CDR3 sequence reads: CASSLDPQETQYF. CDR3 sequence (DNA): TGCGCCAGCAGCTTGGATCCACAAGAGACCCAGTACTTC.

The gene calls are TRBV18 and TRBJ2-1; 10 bases line up with TRBD2. The CDR3 spans 18 residues. V was clipped by 0 bases and J by 6 bases; unmatched bases: 11. Germline assignment: CDR1 KGHSH and CDR2 LQKENI. CDR3 sequence (DNA): TGTGCCAGCTCACCACCCAGCGGGAGGGAGTGGAACACCAATGAGCAGTTCTTC. Translated: CASSPPSGREWNTNEQFF.

Comments on this clone: Relative to the germline gene, one junction end is altered; a read error may explain this. The chain recombines TRBV7-7 with TRBJ2-3; TRBD2 matches at 7 bases. This CDR3 has 16 amino acids. Germline V CDR1 and CDR2: SSHAT, FNYEAQ (reference sequence). CDR3 protein: CASSPGSGPRQGTQYF. CDR3 coding DNA: TGTGCTAGCAGCCCAGGTAGCGGGCCACGGCAGGGAACGCAGTATTTT.

This clone was counted a single time. The chain is built from TRBV7-9 and TRBJ1-5; D remains unclear. Germline V CDR1 and CDR2: SEHNR, FQNEAQ (reference sequence). The CDR3 spans 16 residues. With 3 bases removed from V and 1 base from J, the gap between germline ends came to 13 bases. For the CDR3, the DNA is TGTGCCAGCAGCTTTACCGGGGAGTGGAGCAATCAGCCCCAGCATTTT. Protein product: CASSFTGEWSNQPQHF.

The chain employs TRBV28 and TRBJ2-7; 8 bases line up with TRBD1. Trimming took 2 bases from V and 5 from J; bases not matched to a gene: 8. The CDR3 contains 15 residues. Looked up from germline, CDR1 is MDHEN and CDR2 is SYDVKM. CDR3 protein: CASSLPTGVGHEQYF. The CDR3 DNA reads as TGTGCCAGCAGTTTACCGACAGGGGTAGGTCACGAGCAGTACTTC.

This chain links TRBV7-4 with TRBJ2-1; 11 bases agree with TRBD2. Trimming removed 6 bases from V and 4 bases from J; junction bases left unmatched: 8. The length of the CDR3 is 16 residues. Germline loops: CDR1 SGHVT, CDR2 SQSDAQ. CDR3 sequence: CASRGSSGGFYNEQFF. CDR3 nucleotide sequence: TGTGCCAGCAGAGGATCTAGCGGGGGGTTTTACAATGAGCAGTTCTTC.

This chain links TRBV27 with TRBJ1-4; D unclear. The ends were cut back, 1 base at V and 0 bases at J, with 9 bases in the middle. The CDR3 has 16 residues. The V gene's germline CDR1 is MNHEY and CDR2 SMNVEV (reference sequence). CDR3: CASSLWGGATNEKLFF. The CDR3 nucleotides are TGTGCCAGCAGTTTATGGGGAGGTGCAACTAATGAAAAACTGTTTTTT.

The chain employs TRBV28 and TRBJ1-5; D is possibly TRBD1 (5 bases). The CDR3 extends over 14 amino acids. The V end was cut by 7 bases, the J end by 9 bases, with 19 bases between. CDR1 is MDHEN, CDR2 SYDVKM, per germline. CDR3 nucleotide sequence: TGTGCCAGCAATTCGGACGGACAACTTTGGCCCCAGCATTTT. It is translated as CASNSDGQLWPQHF.

V gene TRBV7-3 combines with J gene TRBJ1-3, with 7 positions matching TRBD1. The CDR3 spans 14 residues. V gave up 5 bases and J gave up 1 base; unmatched junction bases: 2. Germline V CDR1 and CDR2: SGHTA, FQGTGA. The CDR3 protein is CASSQQGSGNTIYF. For the CDR3, the DNA is TGTGCCAGCAGCCAACAGGGGTCTGGAAACACCATATATTTT.

The gene calls are TRBV7-2 and TRBJ2-3, with D perhaps matching TRBD1 (5 bases). This CDR3 spans 17 amino acids. Germline-derived CDR1 and CDR2 are SGHTA and FQGNSA. The V gene lost 5 bases and the J gene lost 0 bases, with 18 bases spanning the gap. The CDR3 is CASSQQRTRSSTDTQYF. CDR3 nucleotides: TGTGCCAGCAGCCAACAGAGGACACGCTCTAGCACAGATACGCAGTATTTT. Filled out from reference TRBV7-2 and TRBJ2-3, the complete variable domain reads GAGVSQSPSNKVTEKGKDVELRCDPISGHTALYWYRQSLGQGLEFLIYFQGNSAPDKSGLPSDRFSAERTGGSVSTLTIQRTQQEDSAVYLCASSQQRTRSSTDTQYFGPGTRLTVL.

This chain uses TRBV10-3 with TRBJ2-1; D is unclear. Germline V gene sequence: CDR1 ENHRY, CDR2 SYGVKD. V was trimmed by 2 bases and J by 5 bases, leaving 10 bases between them. CDR3 size: 14 residues. Written as DNA, the CDR3 is TGTGCCATCAGTGAGCCGACAAAGAACAATGAGCAGTTCTTC. It yields the protein CAISEPTKNNEQFF.

This clone was counted between two and nine times. The rearrangement uses TRBV4-2 and TRBJ1-4; possibly TRBD1 for D (5 bases). The CDR3 totals 16 residues. Germline CDR1 is LGHNA and CDR2 is YNFKEQ. Trimming shortened V by 0 bases and J by 4 bases, and 12 bases separated the two germline ends. As DNA, the CDR3 is TGTGCCAGCAGCCAAGATGGTACGGGGGATAATGAAAAACTGTTTTTT. Amino acid sequence: CASSQDGTGDNEKLFF.

Remarks on this clone: A junction end diverges from the germline sequence, so it may reflect a read error. The gene calls are TRBV3-1 (or the pseudogene TRBV3-2) and TRBJ1-2, with 9 bases aligning to TRBD1. Germline CDR1 and CDR2: LGHDT and YNNKEL (reference sequence). This CDR3 has 12 residues. In DNA form, the CDR3 reads TGTGCCAGCAGCCAAGATCGACAGGGGGAAAACTTC. It yields the protein CASSQDRQGENF.

V and J are TRBV7-2 and TRBJ2-2; 9 nucleotides match TRBD1. Germline V gives CDR1 SGHTA, CDR2 FQGNSA. CDR3 length: 16 residues. V dropped 3 bases and J dropped 1; count of bases not matched to a gene: 3. CDR3 amino acids: CASSLSGQGNTGELFF. CDR3 bases: TGTGCCAGCAGCTTGTCGGGACAGGGGAACACCGGGGAGCTGTTTTTT.

The chain has TRBV6-6 and TRBJ1-2; D gene ambiguous. Germline CDR1 and CDR2: MNHNY and SVGAGI (reference sequence). V was cut by 1 base and J by 5 bases, with 14 bases left in between. This CDR3 region has 15 residues. The DNA of the CDR3 is TGTGCCAGCAGTTACTATGGAGGACGGAATTATGGCTACACCTTC. The encoded protein is CASSYYGGRNYGYTF.

This CDR3 reads CSASSFGAEAFF. The CDR3 coding sequence is TGCAGTGCTAGTTCTTTCGGGGCTGAAGCTTTCTTT. The V gene is TRBV20-1, the J gene TRBJ1-1; no reliable D call. The V gene's germline CDR1 is DFQATT and CDR2 SNEGSKA (reference sequence). V dropped 3 bases and J dropped 6 bases, with 11 bases sitting between them. The CDR3 has 12 amino acids.

The DNA for the CDR3 is TGCGCCAGCAGCTGGACCGCAAGGGACAGCTCTGGAAACACCATATATTTT. It is translated as CASSWTARDSSGNTIYF. The chain combines TRBV5-1 with TRBJ1-3, with 7 bases fitting TRBD1. CDR1 SGHRS and CDR2 YFSETQ come from the germline V gene. The ends lost 3 bases at V and 0 bases at J; junction bases unmatched: 9. This CDR3 contains 17 residues.

The chain recombines TRBV5-1 with TRBJ2-1, with 9 bases identical to TRBD1. This CDR3 comprises 18 residues. V lost 4 bases and J lost 4; bases outside the gene matches: 15. Germline CDR1 is SGHRS and CDR2 is YFSETQ. The CDR3 sequence: CASSPGTGSIELYNEQFF. DNA for the CDR3: TGCGCCAGCAGCCCCGGGACAGGGTCTATTGAGCTGTACAATGAGCAGTTCTTC.

This chain uses TRBV6-5 with TRBJ2-6; possible D gene TRBD2, 5 bases. Germline V CDR1 and CDR2: MNHEY, SVGAGI. The CDR3 spans 15 residues. V lost 5 bases to trimming and J lost 0 bases, with 8 bases between them. As DNA, the CDR3 is TGTGCCAGCAGTCCGGGGTTCTCTGGGGCCAACGTCCTGACTTTC. Translating gives CASSPGFSGANVLTF.

Regarding this clone: Other DNA sequences in the same sample also yield this CDR3. This chain joins TRBV2 and TRBJ1-2, with D unclear. Germline V gene sequence: CDR1 SNHLY, CDR2 FYNNEI. This CDR3 has 13 amino acids. V lost 0 bases, J lost 4 bases, and 6 bases lay in between. The CDR3 region is CASSEARGYGYTF. CDR3 nucleotides: TGTGCCAGCAGTGAAGCGCGGGGCTATGGCTACACCTTC.